The 20 T cell receptor beta chains listed next were all sequenced from one sample in a study of Graves' ophthalmopathy and Graves' hyperthyroidism listed by TCRdb under 2018. TCRdb names Illumina HiSeq 2000 as the instrument used. For repertoire sequencing, the TCR beta CDR3 regions were amplified from RNA transcripts. HTBI primers and the Qiagen OneStep RT-PCR kit were used in a first-round RT-PCR, which was followed by a second-round multiplex PCR, size selection and purification. Using fastp at Q25 and MiXCR, TCRdb reprocessed the public reads and kept productive beta chains. For every CDR3 protein sequence, its rows merge into one entry that carries the most common genes and DNA. The sample table shows about 740,000 distinct CDR3 sequences, and roughly two fifths are seen once. Clones ranked in the top ten supply 44% of the sample. The material sequenced was peripheral blood. Receptors were obtained from an adult man with Graves' ophthalmopathy.

To note about this clonotype: A read error may be the cause here, since a much bigger clone is one base away. V gene TRBV29-1 combines with J gene TRBJ2-7, with D possibly being TRBD1 or TRBD2 (6 bases each). The CDR3 runs to 13 residues. Germline-derived CDR1 and CDR2 are SQVTM and ANQGSEA. Trimming removed 3 bases from V and 9 bases from J, with 18 bases in between. The CDR3: CSVEGQLEGGQYF. CDR3 DNA: TGCAGCGTTGAGGGGCAGTTAGAGGGGGGGCAGTACTTC.

The chain links TRBV12-3 or TRBV12-4 to TRBJ2-7; D gene unclear. The V end was cut by 5 bases, the J end by 3 bases, with 17 bases between. CDR3 size: 15 residues. The CDR3 sequence is CASSDLPAGDYEQYF. In nucleotides, the CDR3 is TGTGCCAGCAGTGACCTTCCGGCAGGAGACTACGAGCAGTACTTC.

This clonotype was detected only a few times. The junction does not match germline at one end; this may be a read error. The J gene is TRBJ1-5, the V gene TRBV10-3; no definite D call. Germline lookup yields CDR1 ENHRY and CDR2 SYGVKD. This CDR3 has 15 residues. The CDR3 region has the DNA TGTGCCAGCAGTTTCGGGTGGGTCAGTAATCAGCCCCAGCATTTT. Translation gives CASSFGWVSNQPQHF.

This CDR3 is CASMGQGADTQYF. Written as DNA, the CDR3 is TGCGCCAGCATGGGACAGGGGGCAGATACGCAGTATTTT. V usage is TRBV10-2 and J usage is TRBJ2-3; TRBD1 aligns across 11 bases. From germline, CDR1 is WSHSY and CDR2 SAAADI. Trimming at V came to 7 bases and at J to 4 bases, leaving 1 base not matched to a gene. The CDR3 has 13 amino acids.

The chain links TRBV7-9 to TRBJ2-2, with no clear D. Germline V gives CDR1 SEHNR, CDR2 FQNEAQ (reference sequence). V lost 6 bases and J 3 bases, leaving 11 bases between the germline ends. This CDR3 is 14 amino acids long. CDR3 residues: CASSPTWDTGELFF. CDR3 nucleotide sequence: TGTGCCAGCAGTCCAACCTGGGACACCGGGGAGCTGTTTTTT. Variable domain in full (rest from reference TRBV7-9 and TRBJ2-2): DTGVSQNPRHKITKRGQNVTFRCDPISEHNRLYWYRQTLGQGPEFLTYFQNEAQLEKSRLLSDRFSAERPKGSFSTLEIQRTEQGDSAMYLCASSPTWDTGELFFGEGSRLTVL.

This clonotype was seen a handful of times. The genes are TRBV5-8 and TRBJ2-7; weak D call: TRBD1 (6 bases). Germline CDR1 reads SGHTS; CDR2 reads YDEGEE. The V end lost 4 bases, the J end lost 4 bases, and 12 bases lay between the germline ends. This CDR3 is built from 13 residues. The CDR3 loop reads CASSEQGYYEQYF. The DNA of the CDR3 is TGTGCCAGCAGCGAACAGGGATATTACGAGCAGTACTTC.

The rearrangement uses TRBV5-1 and TRBJ1-1; tentatively, D is TRBD1 (5 bases). Between the trimmed V and J ends, which lost 2 bases and 7 bases, there was a span of 12 bases. This CDR3 is 13 amino acids long. Germline V gene sequence: CDR1 SGHRS, CDR2 YFSETQ. The CDR3 DNA reads TGCGCCAGCAGCTTTAAATCGGGGGATGAAGCTTTCTTT. Encoded protein: CASSFKSGDEAFF. The entire variable domain, with the rest obtained from reference TRBV5-1 and TRBJ1-1, is as follows: KAGVTQTPRYLIKTRGQQVTLSCSPISGHRSVSWYQQTPGQGLQFLFEYFSETQRNKGNFPGRFSGRQFSNSRSEMNVSTLELGDSALYLCASSFKSGDEAFFGQGTRLTVV.

On this clonotype: A much larger clone is a single base away; this may be a read error. The gene calls are TRBV10-3 and TRBJ2-2; possible D gene TRBD2, 6 bases. Trimming cost V 2 bases and J 0 bases, with 13 bases left between them. This CDR3 is 17 amino acids long. Per the germline V gene, CDR1 is ENHRY and CDR2 is SYGVKD. The CDR3 reads CAISEGYGGANTGELFF. The CDR3, as DNA: TGTGCCATCAGTGAGGGGTATGGAGGGGCGAACACCGGGGAGCTGTTTTTT.

V is TRBV7-9 and J is TRBJ1-1, with D maybe TRBD1 (5 bases). The V and J ends lost 5 bases and 3 bases respectively, with 16 bases between them. CDR1 is SEHNR and CDR2 is FQNEAQ in the germline V gene (reference sequence). This CDR3 spans 15 amino acids. The CDR3 DNA is TGTGCCAGCAGCCCCCTGACAGTCTTCGACACTGAAGCTTTCTTT. The encoded protein is CASSPLTVFDTEAFF.

J is TRBJ1-3 and V is TRBV25-1, with 9 positions matching TRBD1. V dropped 9 bases and J dropped 2; count of bases not matched to a gene: 8. Germline lookup yields CDR1 MGHDK and CDR2 SYGVNS. This CDR3 is 15 amino acids long. The CDR3 coding sequence is TGTGCCAGTGACTCTCGACAGGGGGCTGGAAACACCATATATTTT. Translating gives CASDSRQGAGNTIYF.

This clonotype has ten or more counts. V is TRBV7-6 and J is TRBJ2-7, with D possibly matching TRBD1 (6 bases). Trimming stripped 1 base from V and 2 bases from J, with 15 bases between. Germline CDR1 SGHVS, CDR2 FNYEAQ. The CDR3 contains 16 residues. CDR3 in DNA: TGTGCCAGCAGCTTAGGCAACAGGGCAGGAGCCTACGAGCAGTACTTC. This encodes CASSLGNRAGAYEQYF.

Turning to this clonotype: Sequence at one end of the junction differs from germline and may be a read error. The V call is TRBV10-3, the J call TRBJ1-2; 7 bases align to TRBD1. CDR1 and CDR2 (germline): ENHRY, SYGVKD. The CDR3 spans 15 residues. This CDR3 reads CASSEAIRGYYGYTF. The DNA for the CDR3 is TGTGCCAGCAGTGAAGCGATCAGGGGGTACTATGGCTACACCTTC.

V and J are TRBV11-2 and TRBJ1-2, with a tentative D call TRBD1 (5 bases). Trimming pared 10 bases from V and 6 bases from J, leaving 12 bases between. Germline CDR1 SGHAT, CDR2 FQNNGV. The CDR3 extends over 11 amino acids. CDR3 region: CAMGPFNGYTF. DNA for the CDR3: TGTGCCATGGGACCGTTCAATGGCTACACCTTC.

This clonotype was detected ten times or more. The rearrangement joins TRBV10-3 to TRBJ1-5; the D is unclear. The germline V gene has CDR1 ENHRY and CDR2 SYGVKD. The CDR3 loop spans 13 amino acids. V was cut by 0 bases and J by 7 bases, with 7 bases left in between. The CDR3 loop is CAISESGDQPQHF. The CDR3 bases are TGTGCCATCAGTGAGTCAGGTGACCAGCCCCAGCATTTT.

This clonotype occurred many times. The chain employs TRBV19 and TRBJ1-2; TRBD1 aligns across 7 bases. The CDR3 is 13 residues long. Germline CDR1 is LNHDA and CDR2 is SQIVND (reference sequence). Trimming took 6 bases from V and 5 from J; bases not matched to a gene: 6. CDR3 residues: CASSSDRAYGYTF. In DNA, the CDR3 is TGTGCCAGTAGCTCCGACAGGGCGTATGGCTACACCTTC. Together with reference TRBV19 and TRBJ1-2, the CDR3 gives the full variable domain: DGGITQSPKYLFRKEGQNVTLSCEQNLNHDAMYWYRQDPGQGLRLIYYSQIVNDFQKGDIAEGYSVSREKKESFPLTVTSAQKNPTAFYLCASSSDRAYGYTFGSGTRLTVV.

This clonotype was seen ten or more times. The V call is TRBV19, the J call TRBJ1-6; D may be TRBD1 (6 bases). The CDR3 runs to 13 residues. The germline V gene encodes CDR1 LNHDA and CDR2 SQIVND (reference sequence). V lost 4 bases to trimming and J lost 10 bases, with 11 bases between them. CDR3 DNA sequence: TGTGCCAGTAGTAAGGGACAACTCTCACCCCTCCACTTT. Its translation is CASSKGQLSPLHF. The whole variable domain, remainder taken from reference TRBV19 and TRBJ1-6, is DGGITQSPKYLFRKEGQNVTLSCEQNLNHDAMYWYRQDPGQGLRLIYYSQIVNDFQKGDIAEGYSVSREKKESFPLTVTSAQKNPTAFYLCASSKGQLSPLHFGNGTRLTVT.

V usage is TRBV2 and J usage is TRBJ2-2; 9 nucleotides match TRBD1. V was clipped by 10 bases and J by 7 bases; unmatched bases: 7. Germline CDR1 and CDR2: SNHLY and FYNNEI. The CDR3 is made up of 13 amino acids. CDR3 sequence reads: CATGQGRVGELFF. CDR3 sequence (DNA): TGTGCCACCGGACAGGGGAGGGTCGGGGAGCTGTTTTTT.

Notes on this clonotype: This likely comes from a read error, as the CDR3 has no conserved phenylalanine or tryptophan at its end. The limits of the CDR3 on the DNA are not certain, so only TCRdb's listed CDR3 is given. The chain uses TRBV7-9 and TRBJ1-4. The CDR3 adds up to 9 amino acids, both ends counted. From germline, CDR1 is SEHNR and CDR2 FQNEAQ (reference sequence). The CDR3 reads CASSLGGSR.

About this clonotype itself: As the CDR3 is not closed by the conserved phenylalanine or tryptophan, this likely results from a read error. V usage is TRBV20-1 and J usage is TRBJ1-1; possible D gene TRBD1, 6 bases. CDR1 DFQATT and CDR2 SNEGSKA come from the germline V gene (reference sequence). V was clipped by 3 bases and J by 8 bases, with 10 bases between them. The CDR3 length is 11 residues. The CDR3 reads CSASQGTEAFS. Here the CDR3 DNA reads TGCAGTGCTAGTCAGGGGACCGAAGCTTTCTCT.

This clonotype was seen ten or more times. This chain joins TRBV24-1 and TRBJ1-2, with 8 bases that match TRBD1. The CDR3 length is 14 residues. Unmatched junction bases numbered 5, after V lost 4 bases and J lost 5 bases. CDR1 is KGHDR and CDR2 is SFDVKD in the germline V gene. The CDR3 sequence: CATSDTRQGYGYTF. In DNA, the CDR3 is TGTGCCACCAGTGACACGAGACAGGGGTATGGCTACACCTTC.